These 3 T cell receptor beta chains came from one sample sequenced in a study of CD8 T cells in ankylosing spondylitis listed by TCRdb under 2017. Libraries were prepared through 5' RACE. The instrument was an Illumina HiSeq 2500. TCRdb trimmed public reads at Q25 via fastp, called clones via MiXCR and kept in-frame beta chains. Rows are combined by CDR3 protein, so each entry shows the most common genes and DNA. The sample includes roughly 250,000 distinct CDR3 sequences, with approximately 10% observed a single time. 2.6% of the sample comes from the top ten. The sample comprised blood, either unsorted or a sorted T cell fraction (not recorded which). The receptor source for this set is a male donor with ankylosing spondylitis or in good health (not recorded which).

This clonotype came up many times. The chain links TRBV30 to TRBJ2-2, with D uncertain. V was shortened by 1 base and J by 0 bases, with 9 bases between the two germline ends. Germline V gene sequence: CDR1 GTSNPN, CDR2 SVGIG (reference sequence). CDR3 length: 15 residues. The CDR3 here is CAWSGSLPNTGELFF. Here the CDR3 DNA reads TGTGCCTGGAGTGGATCACTCCCGAACACCGGGGAGCTGTTTTTT.

This clonotype was seen repeatedly, ten times or more. The chain has TRBV5-5 and TRBJ2-3, with D possibly being TRBD2 (5 bases). Trimming took 4 bases from V and 0 from J, leaving 15 bases between them. Germline lookup yields CDR1 SGHKS and CDR2 YYEKEE (reference sequence). CDR3 length: 16 residues. The CDR3 bases are TGTGCCAGCAGCCCGATCGCGGGTCTTAGCACAGATACGCAGTATTTT. Translating gives CASSPIAGLSTDTQYF.

This clonotype was counted at least ten times. The J gene is TRBJ2-2, the V gene TRBV6-2 or TRBV6-3, with TRBD2 identical over 7 bases. The CDR3 has 17 residues. The V segment lost 8 bases and the J segment 5 bases; nucleotides outside the gene matches: 17. Germline assignment: CDR1 MNHEY and CDR2 SVGEGT. CDR3 nucleotides: TGTGCCAGCCAGCCCCTGGCGGGAGATTTTTGGACCGGGGAGCTGTTTTTT. It codes for CASQPLAGDFWTGELFF.